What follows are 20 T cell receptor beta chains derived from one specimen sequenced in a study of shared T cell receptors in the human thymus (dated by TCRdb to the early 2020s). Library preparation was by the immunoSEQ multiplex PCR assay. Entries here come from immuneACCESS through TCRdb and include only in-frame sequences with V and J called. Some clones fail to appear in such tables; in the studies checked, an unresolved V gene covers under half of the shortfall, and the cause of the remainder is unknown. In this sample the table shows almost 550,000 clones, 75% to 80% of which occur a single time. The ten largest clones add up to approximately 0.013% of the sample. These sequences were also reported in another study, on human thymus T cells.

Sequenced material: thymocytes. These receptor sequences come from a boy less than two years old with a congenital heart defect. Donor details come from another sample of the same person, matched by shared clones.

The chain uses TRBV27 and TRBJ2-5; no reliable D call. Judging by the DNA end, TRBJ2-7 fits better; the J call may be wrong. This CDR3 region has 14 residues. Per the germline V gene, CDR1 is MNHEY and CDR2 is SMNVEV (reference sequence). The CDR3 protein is CASSFARKKYEQYF. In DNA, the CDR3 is TGTGCCAGCAGTTTTGCTCGAAAGAAGTACGAGCAGTACTTC.

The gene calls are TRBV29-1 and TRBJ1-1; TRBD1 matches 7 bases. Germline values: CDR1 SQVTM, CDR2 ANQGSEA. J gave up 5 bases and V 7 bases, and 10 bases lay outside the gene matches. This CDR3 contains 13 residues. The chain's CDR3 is CSGRTGEWTEAFF. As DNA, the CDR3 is TGCAGCGGGCGGACAGGCGAGTGGACTGAAGCTTTCTTT.

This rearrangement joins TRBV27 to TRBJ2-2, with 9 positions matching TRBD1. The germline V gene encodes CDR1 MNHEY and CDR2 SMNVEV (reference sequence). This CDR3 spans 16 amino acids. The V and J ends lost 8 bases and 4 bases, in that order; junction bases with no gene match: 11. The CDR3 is CASGTPGQGGTGELFF. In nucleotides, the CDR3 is TGTGCCAGCGGTACTCCGGGACAGGGCGGCACCGGGGAGCTGTTTTTT.

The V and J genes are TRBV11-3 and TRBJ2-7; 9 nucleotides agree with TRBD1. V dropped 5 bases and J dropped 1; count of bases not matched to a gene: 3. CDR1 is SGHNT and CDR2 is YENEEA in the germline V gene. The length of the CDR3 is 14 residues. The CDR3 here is CASSRDRESYEQYF. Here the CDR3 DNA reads TGTGCCAGCAGCCGGGACAGGGAGTCCTACGAGCAGTACTTC.

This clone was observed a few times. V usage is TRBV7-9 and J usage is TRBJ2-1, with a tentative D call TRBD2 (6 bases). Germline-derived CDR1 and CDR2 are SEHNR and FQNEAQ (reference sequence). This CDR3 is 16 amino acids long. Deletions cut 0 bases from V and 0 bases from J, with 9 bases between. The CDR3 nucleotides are TGTGCCAGCAGCTTAGCGTTCGGGAGCTCCTACAATGAGCAGTTCTTC. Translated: CASSLAFGSSYNEQFF.

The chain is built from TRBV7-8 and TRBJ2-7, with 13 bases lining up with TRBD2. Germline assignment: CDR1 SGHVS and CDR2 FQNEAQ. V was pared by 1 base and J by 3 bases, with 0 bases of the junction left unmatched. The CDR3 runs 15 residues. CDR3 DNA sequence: TGTGCCAGCAGCTTAGGGACTAGCGGGAGCTACGAGCAGTACTTC. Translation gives CASSLGTSGSYEQYF.

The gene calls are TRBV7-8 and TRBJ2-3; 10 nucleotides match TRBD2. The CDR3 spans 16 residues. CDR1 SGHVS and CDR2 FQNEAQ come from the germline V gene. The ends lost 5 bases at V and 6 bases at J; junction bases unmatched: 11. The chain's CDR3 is CASSLFPGLAMDTQYF. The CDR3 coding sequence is TGTGCCAGCAGCCTATTCCCGGGACTAGCGATGGATACGCAGTATTTT.

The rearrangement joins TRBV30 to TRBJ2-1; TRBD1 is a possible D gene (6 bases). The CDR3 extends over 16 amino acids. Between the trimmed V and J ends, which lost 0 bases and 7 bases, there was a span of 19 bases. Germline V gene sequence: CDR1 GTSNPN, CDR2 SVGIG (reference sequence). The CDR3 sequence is CAWSVLGQGPGNEQFF. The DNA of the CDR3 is TGTGCCTGGAGTGTACTAGGGCAGGGGCCAGGGAATGAGCAGTTCTTC.

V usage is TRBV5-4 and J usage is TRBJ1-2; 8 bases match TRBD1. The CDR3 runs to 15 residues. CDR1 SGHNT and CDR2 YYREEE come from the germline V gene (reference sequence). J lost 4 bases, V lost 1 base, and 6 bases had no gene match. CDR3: CASSLSRTGSYGYTF. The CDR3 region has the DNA TGTGCCAGCAGCTTGAGCCGGACAGGGAGCTATGGCTACACCTTC.

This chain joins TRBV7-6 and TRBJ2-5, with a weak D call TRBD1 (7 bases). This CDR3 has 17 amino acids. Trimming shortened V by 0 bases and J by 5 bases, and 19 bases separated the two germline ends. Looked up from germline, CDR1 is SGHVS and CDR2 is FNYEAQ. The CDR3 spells CASSLAVPRGDGETQYF. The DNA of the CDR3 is TGTGCCAGCAGCTTAGCGGTGCCCAGGGGGGATGGGGAGACCCAGTACTTC.

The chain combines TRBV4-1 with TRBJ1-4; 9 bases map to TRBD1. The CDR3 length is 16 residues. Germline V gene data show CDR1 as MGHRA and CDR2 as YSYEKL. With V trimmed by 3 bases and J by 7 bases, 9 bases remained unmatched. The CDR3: CASSHPARDRAEKLFF. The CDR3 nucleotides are TGCGCCAGCAGCCACCCGGCGCGGGACAGGGCTGAAAAACTGTTTTTT.

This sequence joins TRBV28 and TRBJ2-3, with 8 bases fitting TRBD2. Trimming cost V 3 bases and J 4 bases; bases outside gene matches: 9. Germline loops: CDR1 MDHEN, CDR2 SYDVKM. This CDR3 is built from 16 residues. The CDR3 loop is CASSLPGLARPDTQYF. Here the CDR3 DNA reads TGTGCCAGCAGTTTGCCCGGACTAGCTAGACCAGATACGCAGTATTTT.

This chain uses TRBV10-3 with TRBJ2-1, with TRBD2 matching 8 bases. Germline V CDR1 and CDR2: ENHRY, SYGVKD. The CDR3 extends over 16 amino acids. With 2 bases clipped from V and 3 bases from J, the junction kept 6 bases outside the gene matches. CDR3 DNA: TGTGCCATCAGTGAGGGTAGCGGGACCCTCTACAATGAGCAGTTCTTC. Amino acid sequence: CAISEGSGTLYNEQFF.

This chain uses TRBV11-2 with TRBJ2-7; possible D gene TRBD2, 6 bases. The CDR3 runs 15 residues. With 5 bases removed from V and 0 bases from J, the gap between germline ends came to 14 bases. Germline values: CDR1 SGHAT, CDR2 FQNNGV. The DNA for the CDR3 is TGTGCCAGCAGCCGGGACTCCACAAACTCCTACGAGCAGTACTTC. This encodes CASSRDSTNSYEQYF.

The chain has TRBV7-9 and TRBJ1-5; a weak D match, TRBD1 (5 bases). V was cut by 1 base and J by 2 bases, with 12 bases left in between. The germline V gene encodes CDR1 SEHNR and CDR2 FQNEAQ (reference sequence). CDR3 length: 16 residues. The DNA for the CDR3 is TGTGCCAGCAGCTTAGAAAAGACAGACGGCAATCAGCCCCAGCATTTT. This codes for CASSLEKTDGNQPQHF.

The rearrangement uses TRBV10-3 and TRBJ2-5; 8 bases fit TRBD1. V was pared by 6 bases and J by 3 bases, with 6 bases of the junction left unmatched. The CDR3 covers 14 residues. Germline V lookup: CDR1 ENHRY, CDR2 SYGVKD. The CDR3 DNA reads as TGTGCCATCAGAGGACAGGGAAGGGAAGAGACCCAGTACTTC. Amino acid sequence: CAIRGQGREETQYF.

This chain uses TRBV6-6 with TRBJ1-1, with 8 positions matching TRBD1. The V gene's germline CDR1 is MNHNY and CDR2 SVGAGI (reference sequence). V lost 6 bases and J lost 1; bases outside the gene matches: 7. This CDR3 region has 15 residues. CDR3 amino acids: CASRLDRVGNTEAFF. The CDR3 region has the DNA TGTGCCAGCAGACTGGACAGGGTGGGGAACACTGAAGCTTTCTTT.

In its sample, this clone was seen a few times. CDR3 in amino acids: CASSRQDSVSYEQYF. The CDR3 nucleotides read TGTGCCAGCAGTCGCCAGGACAGTGTCTCCTACGAGCAGTACTTC. The rearrangement joins TRBV6-5 to TRBJ2-7; a weak D match, TRBD1 (6 bases). The length of the CDR3 is 15 residues. V was cut by 5 bases and J by 0 bases, with 14 bases left in between. Germline CDR1 reads MNHEY; CDR2 reads SVGAGI.

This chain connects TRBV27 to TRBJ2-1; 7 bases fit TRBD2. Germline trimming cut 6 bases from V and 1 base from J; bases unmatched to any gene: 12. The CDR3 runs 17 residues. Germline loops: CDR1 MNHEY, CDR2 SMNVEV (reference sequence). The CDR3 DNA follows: TGTGCCAGCAGCGAGACTAGCCCCAAAGGGTCCTACAATGAGCAGTTCTTC. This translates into CASSETSPKGSYNEQFF.

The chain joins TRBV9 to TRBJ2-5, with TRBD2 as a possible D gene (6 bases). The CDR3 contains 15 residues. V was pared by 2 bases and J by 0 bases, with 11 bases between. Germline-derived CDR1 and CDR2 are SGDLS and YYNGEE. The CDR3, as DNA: TGTGCCAGCAGCGTCGCCCCTAGCGACCAAGAGACCCAGTACTTC. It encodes CASSVAPSDQETQYF.